Below are 6 T cell receptor beta chains sequenced from a single sample in a study of blood T cell repertoires in COVID-19. TCRdb's table, derived via immunoSEQ multiplex PCR, lists solely in-frame clones and lacks some. This table has under 200,000 clones, more than 70% appearing once. The sample taken for sequencing was PBMCs or T cells enriched from blood (not recorded which). Source of these receptors: a middle-aged man with acute COVID-19.

The rearrangement links TRBV9 to TRBJ2-1; TRBD2 might be the D (6 bases). CDR1 is SGDLS and CDR2 is YYNGEE in the germline V gene. Trimming pared 3 bases from V and 8 bases from J, leaving 15 bases between. This CDR3 has 14 amino acids. The CDR3 spells CASSETSSTYEQFF. In DNA form, the CDR3 reads TGTGCCAGCAGCGAGACTAGTTCGACCTATGAGCAGTTCTTC. Variable domain in full (rest from reference TRBV9 and TRBJ2-1): DSGVTQTPKHLITATGQRVTLRCSPRSGDLSVYWYQQSLDQGLQFLIQYYNGEERAKGNILERFSAQQFPDLHSELNLSSLELGDSALYFCASSETSSTYEQFFGPGTRLTVL.

The chain recombines TRBV4-1 with TRBJ2-1, with 12 bases aligning to TRBD2. Trimming cost V 1 base and J 8 bases; bases outside gene matches: 3. The germline gives CDR1 MGHRA, CDR2 YSYEKL. This CDR3 has 15 amino acids. CDR3 region: CASSQATSGRHEQFF. The CDR3 DNA follows: TGCGCCAGCAGCCAAGCTACTAGCGGGAGGCATGAGCAGTTCTTC.

This chain links TRBV14 with TRBJ2-5, with 7 bases aligning to TRBD2. The CDR3 spans 16 residues. CDR1 SGHDN and CDR2 FVKESK come from the germline V gene. Trimming at V came to 1 base and at J to 7 bases, leaving 12 bases not matched to a gene. CDR3 sequence: CASSQAGLLGYGTQYF. The CDR3 coding sequence is TGTGCCAGCAGCCAAGCGGGACTACTCGGGTACGGGACCCAGTACTTC.

The chain couples TRBV30 to TRBJ1-5, with D unresolved. The CDR3 sequence is 13 residues long. Germline CDR1 GTSNPN, CDR2 SVGIG (reference sequence). V was clipped by 5 bases and J by 0 bases, with 8 bases between them. The CDR3, as DNA: TGTGCCTGGTCACAGAATAGCAATCAGCCCCAGCATTTT. Its protein product is CAWSQNSNQPQHF.

This clone was seen just once. The gene calls are TRBV19 and TRBJ1-5, with TRBD1 identical over 7 bases. Germline V CDR1 and CDR2: LNHDA, SQIVND (reference sequence). The CDR3 runs 13 residues. V lost 7 bases to trimming and J lost 6 bases; unmatched junction nucleotides: 6. CDR3 DNA sequence: TGTGCCAGTACGAGGGGGCCGGGTCAGCCCCAGCATTTT. It specifies CASTRGPGQPQHF.

V usage is TRBV10-3 and J usage is TRBJ2-7, with a tentative D call TRBD2 (5 bases). With 3 bases removed from V and 4 bases from J, the gap between germline ends came to 16 bases. CDR1 and CDR2 (germline): ENHRY, SYGVKD. This CDR3 is 15 amino acids long. DNA for the CDR3: TGTGCCATCAGTGATATCAGCGGTGGGTTTTACGAGCAGTACTTC. Encoded protein: CAISDISGGFYEQYF.